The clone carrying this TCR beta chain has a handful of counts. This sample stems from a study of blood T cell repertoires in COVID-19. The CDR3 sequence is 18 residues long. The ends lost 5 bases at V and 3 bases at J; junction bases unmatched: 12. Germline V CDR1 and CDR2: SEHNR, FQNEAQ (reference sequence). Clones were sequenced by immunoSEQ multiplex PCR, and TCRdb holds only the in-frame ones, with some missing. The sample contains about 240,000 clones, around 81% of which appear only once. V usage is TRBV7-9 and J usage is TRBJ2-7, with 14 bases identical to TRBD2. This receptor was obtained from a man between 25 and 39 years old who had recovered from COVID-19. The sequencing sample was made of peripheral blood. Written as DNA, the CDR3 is TGTGCCAGCAGCCCCCCGGCTGGGACTAGCGGGGGAGGCTACGAGCAGTACTTC. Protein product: CASSPPAGTSGGGYEQYF.